This TCR beta chain originates from a study of T-cell reconstitution after alpha-beta-depleted transplantation in children (TCRdb year 2016). Study-wide context: Using TCR repertoire profiling, the study quantitatively followed how T-cell immune reconstitution unfolded in children after TCRalphabeta/CD19-depleted allogeneic hematopoietic cell transplantation. Overall results and qualifications from the work: The high TCRbeta diversity at day 60 in some patients was ascribed to recipient T cells and intrathymic progenitors that had survived conditioning. Over the following months the frequencies of hyperexpanded clones went down, and after one year T-cell counts and TCRbeta diversity were mostly credited to newly produced T cells. About two months after transplant, the apparently early recovery of alphabetaT-cell counts reportedly depended on just several hundred clones that had expanded rapidly and came from non-depleted graft cells.

Libraries were built with PCR. These reads were obtained on an Illumina HiSeq 2500. To normalize quantification of the TCRbeta repertoire, the TCR libraries were built with molecular barcoding that relied on unique molecular identifiers. In-frame beta chains were kept once TCRdb had trimmed the public reads at Q25 with fastp and called clones with MiXCR. Rows are combined by CDR3 protein, so each entry shows the most common genes and DNA. This sample lists nearly 250,000 distinct CDR3 sequences; 6.5% to 10% were detected once. Nearly 6.5% of the sample lies in the top ten. This clonotype showed up many times. What antigen it recognizes has not been identified. Qualities for individual bases were not recorded, and no much larger clone is one base off. CDR1 and CDR2, per the germline V gene (reference sequence), are LGHDT and YNNKEL. Trimming leaves V shorter by 4 bases and J shorter by 2 bases, with the junction holding 13 bases beyond the gene matches. From the cysteine up to the phenylalanine, the CDR3 has a length of 18 residues. Of all the DNA, just the CDR3 is kept, 54 bases in frame from base 1.

The meaning of the sample's treatment or condition label: allogeneic hematopoietic cell transplantation with graft depleted of TCRalphabeta T cells and CD19 B cells. TCRalphabeta/CD19-depleted allogeneic hematopoietic cell grafts were given to the transplant recipients, all of whom were children. The rearrangement combines TRBV3-1 with TRBJ2-3; TRBD2 lines up with 9 middle nucleotides. Sequenced here: PBMCs, mostly from graft donor cells, sampled 180 days after TCRalphabeta/CD19-depleted stem cell transplant. This TCR was recovered from a male patient between 5 and 17 years old who had a stem cell transplant for acute lymphoblastic leukemia, so the T cells may come from the graft donor. In nucleotides, the sequence is TGTGCCAGCAGCCCAGGCTTCAATAGCGGGAGTAACACAGATACGCAGTATTTT. Translation gives CASSPGFNSGSNTDTQYF.